The 21 T cell receptor beta chains below were found in one sample sequenced in a study of blood T cell repertoires in COVID-19. Profiled with immunoSEQ multiplex PCR; TCRdb holds only in-frame clones, not every one. The data contain approximately 280,000 clones, nearly 90% of them singletons. Sample: PBMCs or T cells enriched from blood (not recorded which). The origin of the receptors is a woman in her fifties or sixties who had recovered from COVID-19.

The chain is built from TRBV3-1 (or the pseudogene TRBV3-2) and TRBJ1-2, with 7 nucleotides matching TRBD1. Germline V gene sequence: CDR1 LGHDT, CDR2 YNNKEL (reference sequence). Trimming at V came to 3 bases and at J to 3 bases, leaving 10 bases not matched to a gene. The CDR3 sequence is 16 residues long. The CDR3 DNA reads as TGTGCCAGCAGCCAGGATTGGTCAGACAGGGACTATGGCTACACCTTC. It is translated as CASSQDWSDRDYGYTF.

The chain links TRBV21-1 to TRBJ1-5. TRBV21-1 corresponds to a pseudogene. The CDR3 covers 11 residues. The CDR3 DNA reads as TGTGCCAGCAGCAAAGGAGTCATGAGGCATTTT. Amino acids: CASSKGVMRHF.

The genes are TRBV6-6 and TRBJ1-5; TRBD1 agrees at 9 bases. V dropped 5 bases and J dropped 4; count of bases not matched to a gene: 6. Germline assignment: CDR1 MNHNY and CDR2 SVGAGI (reference sequence). The CDR3 totals 15 residues. CDR3 nucleotides: TGTGCCAGCAGTCCGGCGGACAGGGGTAATCAGCCCCAGCATTTT. It is translated as CASSPADRGNQPQHF.

This sequence joins TRBV7-9 and TRBJ2-2, with TRBD1 as a possible D gene (7 bases). Germline V gene sequence: CDR1 SEHNR, CDR2 FQNEAQ (reference sequence). This CDR3 is 15 amino acids long. The V end lost 2 bases, the J end lost 4 bases, and 11 bases lay between the germline ends. CDR3 bases: TGTGCCAGCAGCTTAAAGGAGGGGGCCACCGGGGAGCTGTTTTTT. It translates to CASSLKEGATGELFF.

V usage is TRBV5-1 and J usage is TRBJ1-1; D is uncertain. Germline lookup yields CDR1 SGHRS and CDR2 YFSETQ. This CDR3 contains 14 residues. V lost 3 bases to trimming and J lost 1 base, with 10 bases between them. CDR3 region: CASSWSMANTEAFF. CDR3 DNA sequence: TGCGCCAGCAGCTGGTCCATGGCGAACACTGAAGCTTTCTTT.

V and J are TRBV5-4 and TRBJ2-2; TRBD2 might be the D (6 bases). The CDR3 totals 13 residues. V was trimmed by 5 bases and J by 4 bases, leaving 9 bases between them. CDR1 and CDR2 from the germline V gene are SGHNT and YYREEE (reference sequence). CDR3 DNA sequence: TGTGCCAGCAGTCTTAGCGGCACCGGGGAGCTGTTTTTT. Residues: CASSLSGTGELFF.

This chain uses TRBV7-9 with TRBJ2-5, with D unclear. The germline CDR1 and CDR2 sequences are SEHNR and FQNEAQ (reference sequence). V lost 4 bases to trimming and J lost 3 bases, with 6 bases between them. The CDR3 consists of 12 residues. The CDR3 reads CASSSQEETQYF. The CDR3 DNA reads TGTGCCAGCAGCTCCCAGGAAGAGACCCAGTACTTC. Supplemented by reference TRBV7-9 and TRBJ2-5, the full variable domain reads DTGVSQNPRHKITKRGQNVTFRCDPISEHNRLYWYRQTLGQGPEFLTYFQNEAQLEKSRLLSDRFSAERPKGSFSTLEIQRTEQGDSAMYLCASSSQEETQYFGPGTRLLVL.

V usage is TRBV29-1 and J usage is TRBJ1-1, with a weak D call TRBD1 (5 bases). The CDR3 extends over 12 amino acids. CDR1 SQVTM and CDR2 ANQGSEA come from the germline V gene. V was pared by 7 bases and J by 3 bases, with 12 bases between. The DNA of the CDR3 is TGCAGCGGGGGCAGGGAGTACACTGAAGCTTTCTTT. It codes for CSGGREYTEAFF.

The chain joins TRBV19 to TRBJ2-7; 7 bases are a match to TRBD2. V dropped 7 bases and J dropped 8; count of bases not matched to a gene: 14. This CDR3 is 14 amino acids long. CDR1 and CDR2 from the germline V gene are LNHDA and SQIVND (reference sequence). The CDR3 spells CASTPTSATNQQYF. As DNA, the CDR3 is TGTGCCAGTACCCCTACTAGCGCGACGAACCAGCAGTACTTC.

The rearrangement joins TRBV6-5 to TRBJ1-1; no definite D call. V was trimmed by 4 bases and J by 5 bases, leaving 14 bases between them. CDR1 and CDR2 from the germline V gene are MNHEY and SVGAGI. This CDR3 region has 14 residues. CDR3 coding DNA: TGTGCCAGCAGTTCCCCAAGCCTCAAGACTGAAGCTTTCTTT. Encoded protein: CASSSPSLKTEAFF.

This sequence joins TRBV7-3 and TRBJ1-1; TRBD1 matches at 9 bases. The junction had 2 bases not matched to a gene; V was cut back by 5 bases and J by 1 base. There are 14 residues in the CDR3. From germline, CDR1 is SGHTA and CDR2 FQGTGA. CDR3 amino acids: CASSQDRGNTEAFF. The DNA for the CDR3 is TGTGCCAGCAGCCAGGACAGGGGGAACACTGAAGCTTTCTTT. Complete variable domain (other parts from reference TRBV7-3 and TRBJ1-1): GAGVSQTPSNKVTEKGKYVELRCDPISGHTALYWYRQSLGQGPEFLIYFQGTGAADDSGLPNDRFFAVRPEGSVSTLKIQRTERGDSAVYLCASSQDRGNTEAFFGQGTRLTVV.

This clone was counted once. The V call is TRBV27, the J call TRBJ2-1, with TRBD2 matching 11 bases. The CDR3 loop spans 15 amino acids. Trimming at V came to 5 bases and at J to 7 bases, leaving 7 bases not matched to a gene. Germline CDR1 reads MNHEY; CDR2 reads SMNVEV (reference sequence). The CDR3 loop is CASSMRLAGRNEQFF. Here the CDR3 DNA reads TGTGCCAGCAGTATGAGACTAGCGGGAAGAAATGAGCAGTTCTTC.

V usage is TRBV28 and J usage is TRBJ1-5; 7 bases agree with TRBD1. The CDR3 length is 16 residues. J lost 6 bases, V lost 8 bases, and 16 bases had no gene match. The germline CDR1 and CDR2 sequences are MDHEN and SYDVKM. The CDR3 sequence is CASFRQGGYLVQPQHF. In DNA, the CDR3 is TGTGCCAGCTTTAGACAGGGAGGTTACCTAGTTCAGCCCCAGCATTTT.

The chain carries TRBV5-1 and TRBJ2-7; 10 bases are a match to TRBD1. CDR1 is SGHRS and CDR2 is YFSETQ in the germline V gene. CDR3 length: 13 residues. V shed 4 bases and J 6 bases; nucleotides not matched to a gene: 4. CDR3 bases: TGCGCCAGCAGCCGGGGGGACAGGGGCGAGCAGTACTTC. It translates to CASSRGDRGEQYF.

The gene calls are TRBV5-4 and TRBJ1-2; a weak D match, TRBD1 (6 bases). The CDR3 contains 14 residues. Germline assignment: CDR1 SGHNT and CDR2 YYREEE (reference sequence). V was shortened by 0 bases and J by 4 bases, with 10 bases between the two germline ends. This CDR3 is CASSLVGAGYGYTF. CDR3 sequence (DNA): TGTGCCAGCAGCTTGGTGGGGGCAGGCTATGGCTACACCTTC. The whole variable domain, filled in from reference TRBV5-4 and TRBJ1-2, reads ETGVTQSPTHLIKTRGQQVTLRCSSQSGHNTVSWYQQALGQGPQFIFQYYREEENGRGNFPPRFSGLQFPNYSSELNVNALELDDSALYLCASSLVGAGYGYTFGSGTRLTVV.

This chain joins TRBV11-3 and TRBJ2-1, with 10 nucleotides matching TRBD2. Germline CDR1 is SGHNT and CDR2 is YENEEA. The CDR3 has 14 amino acids. Germline trimming cut 6 bases from V and 6 bases from J; bases unmatched to any gene: 5. The CDR3 reads CASRPTSGINEQFF. As DNA, the CDR3 is TGTGCCAGCAGACCTACTAGCGGGATCAATGAGCAGTTCTTC.

The J gene is TRBJ1-1, the V gene TRBV7-9; D is unresolved. The ends were cut back, 3 bases at V and 10 bases at J, with 18 bases in the middle. CDR3 size: 14 residues. Germline-derived CDR1 and CDR2 are SEHNR and FQNEAQ (reference sequence). Here the CDR3 reads CASSFKEEAGVAFF. The CDR3 DNA is TGTGCCAGCAGCTTTAAAGAGGAGGCTGGTGTAGCTTTCTTT.

This clone was detected only once. The chain links TRBV7-3 to TRBJ1-1, with a tentative D call TRBD1 (6 bases). Trimming took 5 bases from V and 0 from J, leaving 10 bases between them. The CDR3 runs 14 residues. CDR1 is SGHTA, CDR2 FQGTGA, per germline. The CDR3 is CASSPDRLNTEAFF. CDR3 in DNA: TGTGCCAGCAGCCCCGACAGGTTGAACACTGAAGCTTTCTTT. The full variable domain, with the rest looked up from reference TRBV7-3 and TRBJ1-1, is GAGVSQTPSNKVTEKGKYVELRCDPISGHTALYWYRQSLGQGPEFLIYFQGTGAADDSGLPNDRFFAVRPEGSVSTLKIQRTERGDSAVYLCASSPDRLNTEAFFGQGTRLTVV.

The chain carries TRBV5-6 and TRBJ1-5; D is unresolved. V was cut by 3 bases and J by 4 bases, with 11 bases left in between. Germline CDR1 and CDR2: SGHDT and YYEEEE. The CDR3 consists of 14 residues. CDR3 bases: TGTGCCAGCAGCTCAGCGGCCAGTAATCAGCCCCAGCATTTT. Translation gives CASSSAASNQPQHF.

The rearrangement joins TRBV7-2 to TRBJ2-1; 9 nucleotides agree with TRBD2. The V and J ends lost 5 bases and 0 bases, in that order; junction bases with no gene match: 5. Germline V gives CDR1 SGHTA, CDR2 FQGNSA. This CDR3 comprises 16 residues. CDR3 residues: CASSGLSGSSYNEQFF. CDR3 bases: TGTGCCAGCAGCGGACTTAGCGGGAGCTCCTACAATGAGCAGTTCTTC.

The chain has TRBV6-5 and TRBJ1-5, with 9 bases that match TRBD1. Germline assignment: CDR1 MNHEY and CDR2 SVGAGI. This CDR3 spans 14 amino acids. J gave up 6 bases and V 6 bases, and 6 bases lay outside the gene matches. The CDR3 sequence: CASRVGQGPQPQHF. In DNA, the CDR3 is TGTGCCAGCAGGGTGGGACAGGGCCCTCAGCCCCAGCATTTT.